A single sample is the source of the 28 T cell receptor beta chains below, sequenced in a study of CD8+CD57+ T cells in acquired aplastic anemia. Genomic DNA constituted the template upon which TCR beta VDJ and CDR3 profiling was performed. In TCRdb, the reads were re-called with MiXCR into one record per CDR3 protein. In the table there are 200,000 to 250,000 distinct CDR3 sequences, approximately 60% of which are singletons. Sequenced patients had shown CD8+CD57+ cell expansion by flow cytometry. Sequencing was performed on sorted CD4+, CD8+, or CD8+CD57+ T cells (not recorded which) from PBMCs. These receptors originate from a human donor with aplastic anemia.

CDR3 nucleotide sequence: TGTGCCAGCAGCTTACGGGACAGGGGTGGCGAGCAGTACTTC. It encodes CASSLRDRGGEQYF. This rearrangement joins TRBV7-8 to TRBJ2-7; 10 bases map to TRBD1. Germline CDR1 SGHVS, CDR2 FQNEAQ. V was pared by 2 bases and J by 6 bases, with 4 bases of the junction left unmatched. This CDR3 contains 14 residues. The complete variable domain, with remaining parts taken from reference TRBV7-8 and TRBJ2-7, reads GAGVSQSPRYKVAKRGQDVALRCDPISGHVSLFWYQQALGQGPEFLTYFQNEAQLDKSGLPSDRFFAERPEGSVSTLKIQRTQQEDSAVYLCASSLRDRGGEQYFGPGTRLTVT.

The chain is built from TRBV7-9 and TRBJ1-1; D is possibly TRBD1 (6 bases). The CDR3 spans 15 residues. With 2 bases removed from V and 6 bases from J, the gap between germline ends came to 16 bases. Germline CDR1 is SEHNR and CDR2 is FQNEAQ (reference sequence). CDR3 DNA: TGTGCCAGCAGCTTATTACTACAGGGTCAGGCTGAAGCTTTCTTT. Protein product: CASSLLLQGQAEAFF.

The CDR3 DNA is TGTGCCAGCTCTCCTGGTGCTAACTATGGCTACACCTTC. Protein product: CASSPGANYGYTF. The V call is TRBV7-2, the J call TRBJ1-2, with unresolved D. The germline gives CDR1 SGHTA, CDR2 FQGNSA. Trimming removed 8 bases from V and 0 bases from J, with 10 bases in between. This CDR3 comprises 13 residues.

V and J are TRBV7-2 and TRBJ2-5; the D gene is possibly TRBD2 (5 bases). Germline assignment: CDR1 SGHTA and CDR2 FQGNSA. The CDR3 has 16 residues. V was pared by 1 base and J by 2 bases, with 14 bases between. In nucleotides, the CDR3 is TGTGCCAGCAGCTTAGAGCCGTATCGGGGACAAGAGACCCAGTACTTC. Translation: CASSLEPYRGQETQYF.

About this clonotype: The junction does not match germline at one end; this may be a read error. The chain employs TRBV10-3 and TRBJ2-2; tentative D call: TRBD2 (5 bases). The germline V gene has CDR1 ENHRY and CDR2 SYGVKD. This CDR3 contains 11 residues. The CDR3 sequence is CAISDTGELLF. The CDR3 DNA reads as TGTGCCATCAGTGATACCGGGGAGCTGCTTTTT.

Ten or more counts support this clonotype. The junction differs from germline at one of its ends, possibly a read error. The chain combines TRBV7-7 with TRBJ2-2; D remains unclear. The CDR3 runs 13 residues. Germline V gene sequence: CDR1 SSHAT, CDR2 FNYEAQ (reference sequence). CDR3 nucleotides: TGTGCTAGCAGCTTAGCAGTGGCCGGGGAGCTGTTTTTT. Translating it yields CASSLAVAGELFF. The whole variable domain, filled in from reference TRBV7-7 and TRBJ2-2, reads GAGVSQSPRYKVTKRGQDVTLRCDPISSHATLYWYQQALGQGPEFLTYFNYEAQPDKSGLPSDRFSAERPEGSISTLTIQRTEQRDSAMYRCASSLAVAGELFFGEGSRLTVL.

This clonotype was observed once. This chain connects TRBV12-3 or TRBV12-4 to TRBJ1-1; D is perhaps TRBD1 (5 bases). V was trimmed by 6 bases and J by 11 bases, leaving 16 bases between them. There are 12 residues in the CDR3. The DNA of the CDR3 is TGTGCCAGCAGCCCAATCAGGGTTGCGGCTTTCTTT. Amino acids: CASSPIRVAAFF.

The rearrangement links TRBV12-3 or TRBV12-4 to TRBJ2-7; 11 bases align to TRBD2. V lost 2 bases, J lost 5 bases, and 2 bases stayed unmatched. CDR3 length: 14 amino acids. For the CDR3, the DNA is TGTGCCAGCAGTTTAACTAGCGGGAGTCACGAGCAGTACTTC. Translating it yields CASSLTSGSHEQYF.

This chain connects TRBV5-6 to TRBJ2-7; weak D call: TRBD2 (6 bases). The CDR3 is 15 residues long. Germline V gives CDR1 SGHDT, CDR2 YYEEEE. Trimming cost V 5 bases and J 2 bases, with 17 bases left between them. The CDR3 coding sequence is TGTGCCAGCAGTTATTTGGACGGGACTGCCTACGAGCAGTACTTC. This encodes CASSYLDGTAYEQYF.

This clonotype was observed a single time. V usage is TRBV20-1 and J usage is TRBJ2-1; no clear D. The CDR3 extends over 12 amino acids. Trimming cost V 3 bases and J 5 bases, with 8 bases left between them. Germline V lookup: CDR1 DFQATT, CDR2 SNEGSKA (reference sequence). The CDR3 protein is CSARLGHNEQFF. The CDR3 DNA sequence: TGCAGTGCTAGGTTGGGCCACAATGAGCAGTTCTTC.

By share, this clonotype ranks as large. This chain uses TRBV5-8 with TRBJ1-2; D not certain. Germline values: CDR1 SGHTS, CDR2 YDEGEE. The CDR3 loop spans 14 amino acids. The V gene lost 4 bases and the J gene lost 2 bases, with 12 bases spanning the gap. In DNA, the CDR3 is TGTGCCAGCAGCCCGACCGGGCTAAACTATGGCTACACCTTC. Its protein is CASSPTGLNYGYTF. Supplemented by reference TRBV5-8 and TRBJ1-2, the full variable domain reads EAGVTQSPTHLIKTRGQQATLRCSPISGHTSVYWYQQALGLGLQFLLWYDEGEERNRGNFPPRFSGRQFPNYSSELNVNALELEDSALYLCASSPTGLNYGYTFGSGTRLTVV.

The chain couples TRBV7-9 to TRBJ2-1; D is ambiguous. V dropped 5 bases and J dropped 6 bases, with 11 bases sitting between them. Germline CDR1 and CDR2: SEHNR and FQNEAQ (reference sequence). This CDR3 comprises 13 residues. The CDR3: CASSRAEGNEQFF. As DNA, the CDR3 is TGTGCCAGCAGCCGAGCCGAAGGCAATGAGCAGTTCTTC. Together with reference TRBV7-9 and TRBJ2-1, the CDR3 gives the full variable domain: DTGVSQNPRHKITKRGQNVTFRCDPISEHNRLYWYRQTLGQGPEFLTYFQNEAQLEKSRLLSDRFSAERPKGSFSTLEIQRTEQGDSAMYLCASSRAEGNEQFFGPGTRLTVL.

This clonotype has just a few counts. CDR3 amino acids: CASSKTGRETQYF. Here the CDR3 DNA reads TGTGCCAGCAGCAAGACAGGGCGGGAGACCCAGTACTTC. The chain uses TRBV11-1 and TRBJ2-5; 7 positions match TRBD1. Germline values: CDR1 SGHAT, CDR2 FQDESV (reference sequence). The CDR3 runs to 13 residues. The junction had 5 bases not matched to a gene; V was cut back by 5 bases and J by 5 bases.

The chain is built from TRBV20-1 and TRBJ1-1; D possibly corresponds to TRBD1 (6 bases). In germline, CDR1 is DFQATT, CDR2 SNEGSKA (reference sequence). The CDR3 spans 14 residues. V lost 2 bases and J lost 5, with 15 bases in between. The chain's CDR3 is CSARPKGGRTEAFF. CDR3 in DNA: TGCAGTGCTAGACCGAAAGGGGGGAGGACTGAAGCTTTCTTT.

The V and J genes are TRBV19 and TRBJ1-5; weak D call: TRBD1 (5 bases). CDR3 length equals 13 residues. V shed 5 bases and J shed 2 bases, with 7 bases lying between them. Germline-derived CDR1 and CDR2 are LNHDA and SQIVND (reference sequence). As DNA, the CDR3 is TGTGCCAGTAGTGGGGACGGCAATCAGCCCCAGCATTTT. Its translation is CASSGDGNQPQHF.

This clonotype was seen ten or more times. The CDR3: CASSLDPGSLNTEAFF. Here the CDR3 DNA reads TGTGCCAGCAGCTTAGACCCAGGGTCCCTGAACACTGAAGCTTTCTTT. This rearrangement joins TRBV7-9 to TRBJ1-1, with a possible D match to TRBD1 (5 bases). Trimming left V 1 base short and J 0 bases short, with 12 bases between. Germline lookup yields CDR1 SEHNR and CDR2 FQNEAQ (reference sequence). The CDR3 length is 16 residues.

The chain recombines TRBV29-1 with TRBJ1-1, with 9 positions matching TRBD1. The V gene end was trimmed by 6 bases and the J gene end by 4 bases; junction bases not matched to a gene: 6. Germline values: CDR1 SQVTM, CDR2 ANQGSEA. This CDR3 is 13 amino acids long. CDR3 nucleotide sequence: TGCAGCGTCACAGGGGGCATGGGCACTGAAGCTTTCTTT. It codes for CSVTGGMGTEAFF.

This clonotype was seen at least ten times. This chain links TRBV14 with TRBJ2-7; D could derive from TRBD1 or TRBD2 (5 bases each). Between the trimmed V and J ends, which lost 1 base and 3 bases, there was a span of 10 bases. The CDR3 sequence is 14 residues long. Germline CDR1 SGHDN, CDR2 FVKESK. CDR3 nucleotides: TGTGCCAGCAGCCAAGGAGGGGTACTCTACGAGCAGTACTTC. Translation: CASSQGGVLYEQYF.

This CDR3 is CASSVAGRINYGYTF. In DNA, the CDR3 is TGTGCCAGCAGCGTAGCGGGACGGATTAACTATGGCTACACCTTC. The chain is built from TRBV9 and TRBJ1-2; TRBD1 is a possible D gene (5 bases). Deletions cut 0 bases from V and 1 base from J, with 10 bases between. The length of the CDR3 is 15 residues. Germline V lookup: CDR1 SGDLS, CDR2 YYNGEE.

The gene calls are TRBV20-1 and TRBJ2-7; the D gene is possibly TRBD2 (5 bases). The V gene's germline CDR1 is DFQATT and CDR2 SNEGSKA (reference sequence). The CDR3 is 12 amino acids. Trimming removed 5 bases from V and 4 bases from J, with 12 bases in between. Here the CDR3 DNA reads TGCAGTGCTTCCAGCGGTGGGTACGAGCAGTACTTC. Translated, it gives CSASSGGYEQYF.

This chain connects TRBV7-9 to TRBJ2-5; no firm D call. The CDR3 consists of 12 residues. Trimming pared 7 bases from V and 9 bases from J, leaving 15 bases between. The germline CDR1 and CDR2 sequences are SEHNR and FQNEAQ (reference sequence). The CDR3 is CASMEGLAAQYF. In DNA, the CDR3 is TGTGCCAGCATGGAAGGGCTCGCGGCCCAGTACTTC.

The J gene is TRBJ2-3, the V gene TRBV9; D possibly corresponds to TRBD2 (5 bases). Germline lookup yields CDR1 SGDLS and CDR2 YYNGEE. This CDR3 contains 15 residues. Trimming shortened V by 3 bases and J by 2 bases, and 13 bases separated the two germline ends. CDR3 in amino acids: CASSAPGLNTDTQYF. CDR3 DNA: TGTGCCAGCAGCGCCCCGGGGTTGAACACAGATACGCAGTATTTT.

CDR3: CASSIVGGRSSPLHF. In DNA, the CDR3 is TGTGCCAGTAGTATAGTGGGGGGACGATCTTCACCCCTCCACTTT. The chain couples TRBV19 to TRBJ1-6; possible D gene TRBD1, 5 bases. CDR3 length: 15 amino acids. The germline V and J ends were trimmed by 1 base and 9 bases, with 13 bases remaining between them. The germline CDR1 and CDR2 sequences are LNHDA and SQIVND (reference sequence).

The chain couples TRBV9 to TRBJ1-5, with D possibly TRBD1 on 5 matching bases. The CDR3 contains 14 residues. The V gene lost 3 bases and the J gene lost 1 base, with 8 bases spanning the gap. Per the germline V gene, CDR1 is SGDLS and CDR2 is YYNGEE. The CDR3 protein is CASSAWGSNQPQHF. DNA for the CDR3: TGTGCCAGCAGCGCGTGGGGGAGCAATCAGCCCCAGCATTTT.

Concerning this clonotype: At one boundary the junction diverges from the germline segment, which might be a read error. The chain employs TRBV7-7 and TRBJ2-5; D not certain. Germline CDR1 reads SSHAT; CDR2 reads FNYEAQ (reference sequence). The CDR3 covers 13 residues. The DNA of the CDR3 is TGTGCTAGCAGCCCGTCCGATGAAGAGACCCAGTACTTC. This gives the protein CASSPSDEETQYF. Full variable domain (rest looked up from reference TRBV7-7 and TRBJ2-5): GAGVSQSPRYKVTKRGQDVTLRCDPISSHATLYWYQQALGQGPEFLTYFNYEAQPDKSGLPSDRFSAERPEGSISTLTIQRTEQRDSAMYRCASSPSDEETQYFGPGTRLLVL.

The chain links TRBV6-5 to TRBJ2-5, with D maybe TRBD2 (5 bases). Between the trimmed V and J ends, which lost 7 bases and 3 bases, there was a span of 9 bases. The CDR3 consists of 12 residues. Germline lookup yields CDR1 MNHEY and CDR2 SVGAGI. This chain's CDR3 is CASTLGEETQYF. As DNA, the CDR3 is TGTGCCAGCACCCTGGGAGAAGAGACCCAGTACTTC.

The chain carries TRBV7-2 and TRBJ2-5; 8 nucleotides agree with TRBD2. CDR3 length equals 12 residues. Trimming at V came to 8 bases and at J to 5 bases, leaving 4 bases not matched to a gene. Germline CDR1 SGHTA, CDR2 FQGNSA. The CDR3 sequence: CASAIAGETQYF. The CDR3 coding sequence is TGTGCCAGCGCTATAGCGGGGGAGACCCAGTACTTC.

This rearrangement joins TRBV7-2 to TRBJ2-7; D may be TRBD2 (5 bases). The germline V gene has CDR1 SGHTA and CDR2 FQGNSA. The CDR3 contains 14 residues. The V end lost 1 base, the J end lost 1 base, and 8 bases lay between the germline ends. The CDR3 spells CASSLVPGSYEQYF. The CDR3 nucleotides are TGTGCCAGCAGCTTAGTTCCGGGATCCTACGAGCAGTACTTC.